This T cell receptor beta chain was documented in a study of cytotoxic CD8 clonotypes in ibrutinib-treated CLL. Whole-study context: A median about twelve months of treatment, range 6 to 36, preceded the collection of response samples.

A single count supports this clone. Its specificity is not known. Findings and limits, study-wide: Public clonotypes, an uncommon group, contracted or remained stable on treatment.

In germline, CDR1 is MDHEN, CDR2 SYDVKM. This CDR3 is built from 15 residues. The V segment lost 6 bases and the J segment 4 bases; nucleotides outside the gene matches: 5. This table comes from immunoSEQ multiplex PCR, and its TCRdb copy is limited to in-frame clones, with some not included. The repertoire consists of some 150,000 clones, with 70% to 80% occurring once and the leading ten covering 25% to 30%. The material was PBMCs, obtained after 12 months of ibrutinib treatment. The V call is TRBV28, the J call TRBJ2-2, with TRBD1 matching 10 bases. The TCR sequence derives from a human donor with chronic lymphocytic leukemia. This chain's CDR3 is CASRGGTGVTGELFF. In DNA form, the CDR3 reads TGTGCCAGCAGGGGGGGGACAGGGGTCACCGGGGAGCTGTTTTTT.